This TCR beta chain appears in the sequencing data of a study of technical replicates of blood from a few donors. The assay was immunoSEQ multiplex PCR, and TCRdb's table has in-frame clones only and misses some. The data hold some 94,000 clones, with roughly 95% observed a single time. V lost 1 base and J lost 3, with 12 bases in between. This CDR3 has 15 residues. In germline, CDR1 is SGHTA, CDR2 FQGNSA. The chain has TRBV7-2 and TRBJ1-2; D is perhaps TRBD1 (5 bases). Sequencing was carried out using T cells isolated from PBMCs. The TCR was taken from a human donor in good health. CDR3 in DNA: TGTGCCAGCAGCTTAGAATCAGGGAACGACTATGGCTACACCTTC. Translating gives CASSLESGNDYGYTF.